These 5 T cell receptor beta chains were sequenced from one sample in a study of tumor-infiltrating lymphocytes in primary liver carcinoma. Starting material of 400 to 600 ng total RNA yielded TCR beta cDNA via a constant-region primer. Slightly modified ARM-PCR served as the procedure for the TCR beta libraries. These libraries came from three rounds of nested multiplex PCR. In the first two PCR rounds, TRBV1-TRBV30 forward primers were paired with a C-beta reverse primer, and each round lasted roughly 9 cycles. One entry per CDR3 protein results from TCRdb running MiXCR on the multiplex PCR reads. The sample has about 110,000 distinct CDR3 sequences; approximately 82% are singletons. The study co-extracted DNA and RNA from 20-30 mg of unsorted bulk tissue. Sequencing used liver tumor tissue from sampling region 3. Regarding subset: tumor region T3, left-lateral pole. These receptors all come from a middle-aged man with primary liver carcinoma and hepatitis B virus infection.

This chain links TRBV11-2 with TRBJ2-7; no clear D. There are 13 residues in the CDR3. V lost 4 bases and J 0 bases, leaving 7 bases between the germline ends. Germline lookup yields CDR1 SGHAT and CDR2 FQNNGV. The CDR3 reads CASSSRNSYEQYF. In nucleotides, the CDR3 is TGTGCCAGCAGCTCTAGGAACTCCTACGAGCAGTACTTC.

On this clonotype: Given the absence of the conserved phenylalanine or tryptophan at the CDR3 end, a read error is likely. This chain joins TRBV29-1 and TRBJ2-5; D call uncertain. With 1 base removed from V and 10 bases from J, the gap between germline ends came to 10 bases. Germline V gene sequence: CDR1 SQVTM, CDR2 ANQGSEA. This CDR3 has 11 amino acids. CDR3 residues: CSVEVAQNQYS. The CDR3 DNA reads TGCAGCGTTGAAGTAGCCCAGAACCAGTACTCC.

This clonotype has ten or more counts. V gene TRBV7-3 combines with J gene TRBJ2-7, with 9 positions matching TRBD1. Trimming at V came to 5 bases and at J to 1 base, leaving 6 bases not matched to a gene. This CDR3 is built from 15 residues. Germline values: CDR1 SGHTA, CDR2 FQGTGA. The CDR3 coding sequence is TGTGCCAGCAGCCCGCAGACAGGGGGGTCCTACGAGCAGTACTTC. It codes for CASSPQTGGSYEQYF.

To note about this clonotype: Germline and junction disagree at one end, which may indicate a read error. The chain has TRBV10-3 and TRBJ2-3, with a weak D call TRBD2 (5 bases). Per the germline V gene, CDR1 is ENHRY and CDR2 is SYGVKD. This CDR3 has 14 amino acids. This chain's CDR3 is CAIRGNVGTDTQYF. CDR3 nucleotides: TGTGCCATCCGAGGGAACGTAGGCACAGATACGCAATATTTT.

On this clonotype itself: At one end the junction does not follow the germline gene, possibly because of a read error. The rearrangement uses TRBV5-1 and TRBJ2-5; D is perhaps TRBD2 (6 bases). Germline loops: CDR1 SGHRS, CDR2 YFSETQ. This CDR3 comprises 15 residues. The CDR3 DNA follows: TGCGCCAGGAGCCCATTGGGGGTCGGGGGTGAGACCCAATACTTC. Its translation is CARSPLGVGGETQYF.